A selection of T cell receptor beta chains follows, all from one sample in a study of blood T cell repertoires in COVID-19. Generated by immunoSEQ multiplex PCR, the TCRdb table keeps only in-frame clones and is missing some. The sample consists of about 200,000 clones, 82% of them appearing once. The sequencing sample was made of PBMCs or T cells enriched from blood (not recorded which). The receptors were sampled from a man aged 40-55 years who had recovered from COVID-19. The CDR3 runs from the conserved cysteine through the conserved F or W. Each record gives: J gene, clone size, CDR3 length, V gene, D gene, CDR3 DNA, CDR3 protein. The D gene is left open where the match is weak. For some rows the clone size is stated as once, few or many, or as a class when expanded; others skip it.

J gene: TRBJ1-2; clone size: -; CDR3 length: 13; V gene: TRBV28; D gene: -; CDR3 DNA: TGTGCCAGCAAGAGCGGGACCCACTATGGCTACACCTTC; CDR3 protein: CASKSGTHYGYTF
J gene: TRBJ1-2; clone size: -; CDR3 length: 13; V gene: TRBV7-9; D gene: -; CDR3 DNA: TGTGCCAGCAGCTTAGGACGGTTGCGGGGCTACACCTTC; CDR3 protein: CASSLGRLRGYTF
J gene: TRBJ2-1; clone size: -; CDR3 length: 16; V gene: TRBV4-2; D gene: -; CDR3 DNA: TGTGCCAGCAGCCAAGGTGAGACAGCCCCCTACAATGAGCAGTTCTTC; CDR3 protein: CASSQGETAPYNEQFF
J gene: TRBJ2-1; clone size: -; CDR3 length: 12; V gene: TRBV10-3; D gene: -; CDR3 DNA: TGTGCCATCAGAACTAGCTTCAATGAGCAGTTCTTC; CDR3 protein: CAIRTSFNEQFF
J gene: TRBJ2-1; clone size: few; CDR3 length: 15; V gene: TRBV14; D gene: TRBD2; CDR3 DNA: TGTGCCAGCAGCCAAGACCTACTAGCGTACAATGAGCAGTTCTTC; CDR3 protein: CASSQDLLAYNEQFF
J gene: TRBJ1-5; clone size: -; CDR3 length: 14; V gene: TRBV19; D gene: -; CDR3 DNA: TGTGCCAGTAGTATGGGGCAGAACAATCAGCCCCAGCATTTT; CDR3 protein: CASSMGQNNQPQHF
J gene: TRBJ2-5; clone size: -; CDR3 length: 15; V gene: TRBV5-1; D gene: -; CDR3 DNA: TGCGCCAGCAGCTTGTTCGGACAAAATCAAGAGACCCAGTACTTC; CDR3 protein: CASSLFGQNQETQYF
J gene: TRBJ1-5; clone size: -; CDR3 length: 13; V gene: TRBV7-9; D gene: -; CDR3 DNA: TGTGCCAGCAGTCTAGGACGGGGTGGGCCCCAGCATTTT; CDR3 protein: CASSLGRGGPQHF
J gene: TRBJ2-3; clone size: -; CDR3 length: 22; V gene: TRBV9; D gene: -; CDR3 DNA: TGTGCCAGCAGCGTAGGATTTATTATTCCGGGAGCAACCCGCCTAAGCACAGATACGCAGTATTTT; CDR3 protein: CASSVGFIIPGATRLSTDTQYF
J gene: TRBJ1-2; clone size: -; CDR3 length: 13; V gene: TRBV7-2; D gene: -; CDR3 DNA: TGTGCCAGCAGCGCAGGCCTCAACTATGGCTACACCTTC; CDR3 protein: CASSAGLNYGYTF
J gene: TRBJ2-7; clone size: -; CDR3 length: 14; V gene: TRBV28; D gene: -; CDR3 DNA: TGTGCCAGCAGTTTAGCGGACGGGAGCTACGAGCAGTACTTC; CDR3 protein: CASSLADGSYEQYF
J gene: TRBJ2-5; clone size: -; CDR3 length: 17; V gene: TRBV5-4; D gene: TRBD2; CDR3 DNA: TGTGCCAGCAGCTTGGGGGGACTAGCGCTAAGCGGGGAGACCCAGTACTTC; CDR3 protein: CASSLGGLALSGETQYF
J gene: TRBJ1-2; clone size: -; CDR3 length: 14; V gene: TRBV18; D gene: TRBD1; CDR3 DNA: TGTGCCAGCTCAACACAGGGGGCGAGCTATGGCTACACCTTC; CDR3 protein: CASSTQGASYGYTF
J gene: TRBJ2-3; clone size: once; CDR3 length: 15; V gene: TRBV3-1/TRBV3-2; D gene: -; CDR3 DNA: TGTGCCAGCAGCCTGATCCAGGGGCGGAAAGATACGCAGTATTTT; CDR3 protein: CASSLIQGRKDTQYF